The 5 T cell receptor beta chains listed next were all sequenced from one sample in a study of blood T cell repertoires in COVID-19. Assay: immunoSEQ multiplex PCR; the TCRdb copy retains only in-frame clones and omits some. The sample holds 35,000 to 45,000 clones, about nine tenths seen once. Sequencing was carried out using peripheral blood. The receptors come from a human donor in a cohort sampled during active COVID-19.

The chain has TRBV19 and TRBJ2-6; tentatively, D is TRBD1 (5 bases). Trimming cost V 5 bases and J 0 bases, with 20 bases left between them. The length of the CDR3 is 19 residues. The V gene's germline CDR1 is LNHDA and CDR2 SQIVND (reference sequence). CDR3 loop: CASSARPPGLGSGANVLTF. CDR3 nucleotide sequence: TGTGCCAGTAGTGCGAGACCTCCAGGGCTGGGCTCTGGGGCCAACGTCCTGACTTTC.

The V gene is TRBV12-3 or TRBV12-4, the J gene TRBJ2-5; D unresolved. This CDR3 is built from 12 residues. V shed 2 bases and J shed 2 bases, with 3 bases lying between them. In DNA, the CDR3 is TGTGCCAGCAGTTTATATCAAGAGACCCAGTACTTC. This encodes CASSLYQETQYF.

This clone showed up just once. This chain connects TRBV3-1 (or the pseudogene TRBV3-2) to TRBJ2-2; 8 bases agree with TRBD2. Germline V gene sequence: CDR1 LGHDT, CDR2 YNNKEL (reference sequence). This CDR3 comprises 18 residues. V lost 4 bases and J lost 5; bases outside the gene matches: 15. The CDR3, as DNA: TGTGCCAGCAGCCCTAGACAGAGCCCTCGGGGGGGGACCGGGGAGCTGTTTTTT. Protein product: CASSPRQSPRGGTGELFF.

This chain joins TRBV28 and TRBJ1-6; the D gene is possibly TRBD1 (5 bases). V lost 6 bases and J 9 bases, leaving 12 bases between the germline ends. Germline V gene sequence: CDR1 MDHEN, CDR2 SYDVKM. The CDR3 loop spans 13 amino acids. As DNA, the CDR3 is TGTGCCAGCAGCCCAGGGTCGGGTTCACCCCTCCACTTT. It codes for CASSPGSGSPLHF.

The genes are TRBV5-5 and TRBJ2-7, with TRBD1 matching over 10 bases. The CDR3 consists of 15 residues. Germline CDR1 and CDR2: SGHKS and YYEKEE (reference sequence). V trimming: 4 bases; J trimming: 3 bases; junction bases outside the gene matches: 7. CDR3 nucleotide sequence: TGTGCCAGCAGCCTATCCGGGACAGGGGTCTACGAGCAGTACTTC. This sequence encodes CASSLSGTGVYEQYF. Based on the CDR3 plus reference TRBV5-5 and TRBJ2-7, the full variable domain is DAGVTQSPTHLIKTRGQQVTLRCSPISGHKSVSWYQQVLGQGPQFIFQYYEKEERGRGNFPDRFSARQFPNYSSELNVNALLLGDSALYLCASSLSGTGVYEQYFGPGTRLTVT.